The 8 T cell receptor beta chains presented below share a single source sample, sequenced in a study of T cell repertoires in ileal Crohn's disease. Profiled with immunoSEQ multiplex PCR; TCRdb holds only in-frame clones, not every one. The data show roughly 3,500 clones, about 86% seen once. What was sequenced was ileal tissue. The receptors derive from an adult with Crohn's disease.

The J gene is TRBJ1-1, the V gene TRBV30; perhaps TRBD1 as D (5 bases). V was pared by 1 base and J by 5 bases, with 11 bases between. The CDR3 runs 13 residues. CDR1 GTSNPN and CDR2 SVGIG come from the germline V gene (reference sequence). The CDR3 bases are TGTGCCTGGAGTGCCAGCGGGGGTACTGAAGCTTTCTTT. It specifies CAWSASGGTEAFF.

This rearrangement joins TRBV5-1 to TRBJ1-1; a weak D match, TRBD1 (6 bases). Trimming stripped 4 bases from V and 1 base from J, with 14 bases between. The CDR3 has 15 amino acids. The germline gives CDR1 SGHRS, CDR2 YFSETQ. CDR3 sequence reads: CASSHDLGQNTEAFF. In DNA form, the CDR3 reads TGCGCCAGCAGCCACGACTTGGGACAGAACACTGAAGCTTTCTTT.

This clone was observed a single time. The CDR3 DNA reads TGCAGCGCGACTAGCGGGGGGTCATACAATGAGCAGTTCTTC. It yields the protein CSATSGGSYNEQFF. This chain links TRBV29-1 with TRBJ2-1; 13 nucleotides agree with TRBD2. The CDR3 is 14 residues long. V shed 7 bases and J 4 bases; nucleotides not matched to a gene: 4. Germline lookup yields CDR1 SQVTM and CDR2 ANQGSEA.

V and J are TRBV19 and TRBJ2-3; 8 bases are shared with TRBD1. V lost 4 bases to trimming and J lost 4 bases; unmatched junction nucleotides: 4. The V gene's germline CDR1 is LNHDA and CDR2 SQIVND (reference sequence). The CDR3 has 14 residues. The CDR3 protein is CASSTQGAPDTQYF. The CDR3 DNA follows: TGTGCCAGTAGTACGCAGGGGGCACCAGATACGCAGTATTTT.

This chain joins TRBV19 and TRBJ1-1, with D perhaps matching TRBD1 (6 bases). CDR1 is LNHDA, CDR2 SQIVND, per germline (reference sequence). This CDR3 has 12 residues. The V end was cut by 7 bases, the J end by 5 bases, with 11 bases between. Written as DNA, the CDR3 is TGTGCCAGTATAGGGGGTAGGACTGAAGCTTTCTTT. Its protein is CASIGGRTEAFF. Together with reference TRBV19 and TRBJ1-1, the CDR3 gives the full variable domain: DGGITQSPKYLFRKEGQNVTLSCEQNLNHDAMYWYRQDPGQGLRLIYYSQIVNDFQKGDIAEGYSVSREKKESFPLTVTSAQKNPTAFYLCASIGGRTEAFFGQGTRLTVV.

The V and J genes are TRBV2 and TRBJ1-6, with a tentative D call TRBD1 (5 bases). The length of the CDR3 is 13 residues. In germline, CDR1 is SNHLY, CDR2 FYNNEI. V dropped 11 bases and J dropped 7 bases, with 15 bases sitting between them. The CDR3, as DNA: TGTGCCGGGTCGAGACAGCTAAATTCACCCCTCCACTTT. Amino acid sequence: CAGSRQLNSPLHF.

This chain connects TRBV9 to TRBJ2-2; TRBD1 matches at 8 bases. CDR1 is SGDLS and CDR2 is YYNGEE in the germline V gene. CDR3 size: 15 residues. The J segment lost 7 bases and the V segment lost 0 bases, leaving 5 bases of the junction unmatched. The CDR3 DNA sequence: TGTGCCAGCAGCGTAGCACAGGGGGACGGCGGGGAGCTGTTTTTT. Translated: CASSVAQGDGGELFF.

This chain connects TRBV4-1 to TRBJ1-5; no clear D. Germline loops: CDR1 MGHRA, CDR2 YSYEKL. This CDR3 spans 15 amino acids. Trimming removed 1 base at V and 3 bases at J, with 10 bases between. As DNA, the CDR3 is TGCGCCAGCAGCCAAGCCCTCTCCCCCAATCAGCCCCAGCATTTT. Protein sequence: CASSQALSPNQPQHF.